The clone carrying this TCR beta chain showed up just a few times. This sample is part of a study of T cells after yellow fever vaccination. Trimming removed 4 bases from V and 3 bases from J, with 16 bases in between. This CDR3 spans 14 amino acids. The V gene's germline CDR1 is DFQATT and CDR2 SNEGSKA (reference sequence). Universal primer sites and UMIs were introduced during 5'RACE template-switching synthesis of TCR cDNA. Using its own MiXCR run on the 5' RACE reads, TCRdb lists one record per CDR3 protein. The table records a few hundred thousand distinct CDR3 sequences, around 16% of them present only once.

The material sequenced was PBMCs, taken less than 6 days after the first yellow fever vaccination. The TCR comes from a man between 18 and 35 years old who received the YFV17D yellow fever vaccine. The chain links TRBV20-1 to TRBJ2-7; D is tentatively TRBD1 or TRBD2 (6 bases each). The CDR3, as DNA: TGCAGTGCTACCCCCGGACAGCGGGTCTACGAGCAGTACTTC. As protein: CSATPGQRVYEQYF.